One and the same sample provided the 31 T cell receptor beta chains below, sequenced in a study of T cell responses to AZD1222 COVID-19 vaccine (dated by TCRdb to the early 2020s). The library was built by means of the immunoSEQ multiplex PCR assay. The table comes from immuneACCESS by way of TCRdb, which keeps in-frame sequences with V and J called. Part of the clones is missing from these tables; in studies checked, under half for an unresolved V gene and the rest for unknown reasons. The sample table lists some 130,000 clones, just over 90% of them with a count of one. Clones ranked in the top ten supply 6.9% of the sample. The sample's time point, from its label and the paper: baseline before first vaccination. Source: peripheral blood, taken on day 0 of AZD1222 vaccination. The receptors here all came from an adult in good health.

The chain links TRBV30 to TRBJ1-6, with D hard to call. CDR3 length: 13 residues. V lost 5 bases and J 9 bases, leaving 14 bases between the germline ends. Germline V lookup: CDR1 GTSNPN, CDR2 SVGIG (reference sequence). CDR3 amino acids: CAWAPPRGSPLHF. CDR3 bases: TGTGCCTGGGCTCCACCGCGGGGTTCACCCCTCCACTTT.

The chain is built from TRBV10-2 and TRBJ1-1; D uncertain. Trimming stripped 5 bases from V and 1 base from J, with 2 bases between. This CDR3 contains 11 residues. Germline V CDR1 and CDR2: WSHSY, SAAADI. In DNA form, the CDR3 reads TGCGCCAGCAGTCAGAACACTGAAGCTTTCTTT. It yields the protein CASSQNTEAFF.

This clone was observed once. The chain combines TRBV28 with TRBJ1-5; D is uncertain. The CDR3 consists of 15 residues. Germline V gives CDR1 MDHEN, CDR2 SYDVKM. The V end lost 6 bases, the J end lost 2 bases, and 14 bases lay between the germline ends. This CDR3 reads CASSTPELGNQPQHF. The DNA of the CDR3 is TGTGCCAGCAGCACCCCAGAACTGGGCAATCAGCCCCAGCATTTT. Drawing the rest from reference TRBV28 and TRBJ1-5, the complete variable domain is DVKVTQSSRYLVKRTGEKVFLECVQDMDHENMFWYRQDPGLGLRLIYFSYDVKMKEKGDIPEGYSVSREKKERFSLILESASTNQTSMYLCASSTPELGNQPQHFGDGTRLSIL.

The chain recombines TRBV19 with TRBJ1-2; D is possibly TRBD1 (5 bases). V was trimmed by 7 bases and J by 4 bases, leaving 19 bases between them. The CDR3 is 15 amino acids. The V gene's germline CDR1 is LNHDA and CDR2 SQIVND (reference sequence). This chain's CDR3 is CASTPTQGTSYGYTF. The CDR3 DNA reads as TGTGCCAGTACCCCCACCCAGGGCACCTCCTATGGCTACACCTTC.

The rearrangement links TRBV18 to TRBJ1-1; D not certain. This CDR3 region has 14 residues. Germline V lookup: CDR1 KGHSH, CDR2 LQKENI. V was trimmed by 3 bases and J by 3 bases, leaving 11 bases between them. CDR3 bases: TGTGCCAGCTCACCGAAGGACTGGGACACTGAAGCTTTCTTT. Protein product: CASSPKDWDTEAFF.

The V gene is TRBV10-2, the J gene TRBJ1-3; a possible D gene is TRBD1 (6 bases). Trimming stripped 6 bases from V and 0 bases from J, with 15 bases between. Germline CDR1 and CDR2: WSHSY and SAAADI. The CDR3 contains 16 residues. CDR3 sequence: CASRPGQINSGNTIYF. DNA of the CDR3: TGCGCCAGCAGACCGGGACAAATAAACTCTGGAAACACCATATATTTT.

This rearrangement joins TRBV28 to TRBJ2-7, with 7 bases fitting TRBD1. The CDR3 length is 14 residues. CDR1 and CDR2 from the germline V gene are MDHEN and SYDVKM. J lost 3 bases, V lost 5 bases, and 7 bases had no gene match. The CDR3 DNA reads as TGTGCCAGCAGTGTGGGACAGACAGACTACGAGCAGTACTTC. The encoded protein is CASSVGQTDYEQYF.

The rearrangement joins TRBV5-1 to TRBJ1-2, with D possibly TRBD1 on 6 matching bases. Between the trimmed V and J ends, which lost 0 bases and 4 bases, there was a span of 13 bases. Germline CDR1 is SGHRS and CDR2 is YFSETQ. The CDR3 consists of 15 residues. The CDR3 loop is CASSLVQGQPYGYTF. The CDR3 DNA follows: TGCGCCAGCAGCTTGGTCCAGGGACAACCCTATGGCTACACCTTC.

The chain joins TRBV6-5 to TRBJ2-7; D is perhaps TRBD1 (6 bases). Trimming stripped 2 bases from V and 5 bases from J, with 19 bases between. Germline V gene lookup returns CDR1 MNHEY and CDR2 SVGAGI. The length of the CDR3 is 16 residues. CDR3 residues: CASSYLLITGINEQYF. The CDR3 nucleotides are TGTGCCAGCAGTTACCTCCTTATCACAGGGATCAACGAGCAGTACTTC.

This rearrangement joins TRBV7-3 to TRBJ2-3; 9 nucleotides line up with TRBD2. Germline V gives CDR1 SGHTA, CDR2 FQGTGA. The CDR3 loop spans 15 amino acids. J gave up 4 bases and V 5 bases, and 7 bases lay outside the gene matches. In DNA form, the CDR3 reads TGTGCCAGCAGCCCTTTAGCGGGGGCTTCAGATACGCAGTATTTT. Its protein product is CASSPLAGASDTQYF.

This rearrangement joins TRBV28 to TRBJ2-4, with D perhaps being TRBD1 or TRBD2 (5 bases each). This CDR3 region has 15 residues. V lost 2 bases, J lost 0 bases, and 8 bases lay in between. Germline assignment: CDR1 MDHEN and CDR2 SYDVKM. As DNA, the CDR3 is TGTGCCAGCAGTTTAATGGGGACAGCCAAAAACATTCAGTACTTC. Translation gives CASSLMGTAKNIQYF.

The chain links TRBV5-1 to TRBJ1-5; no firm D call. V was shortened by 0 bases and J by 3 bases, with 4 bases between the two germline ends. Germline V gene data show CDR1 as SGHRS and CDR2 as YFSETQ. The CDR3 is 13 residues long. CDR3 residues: CASSLGANQPQHF. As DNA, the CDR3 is TGCGCCAGCAGCTTGGGGGCCAATCAGCCCCAGCATTTT.

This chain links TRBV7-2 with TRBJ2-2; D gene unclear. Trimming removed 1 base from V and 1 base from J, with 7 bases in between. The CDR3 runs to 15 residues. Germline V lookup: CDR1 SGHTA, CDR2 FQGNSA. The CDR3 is CASSLVKQNTGELFF. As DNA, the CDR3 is TGTGCCAGCAGCTTAGTGAAACAGAACACCGGGGAGCTGTTTTTT.

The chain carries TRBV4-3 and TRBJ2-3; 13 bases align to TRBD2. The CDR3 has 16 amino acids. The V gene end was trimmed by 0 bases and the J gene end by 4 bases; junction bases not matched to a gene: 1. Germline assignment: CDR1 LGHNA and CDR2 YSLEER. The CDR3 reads CASSQDGTSGADTQYF. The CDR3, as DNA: TGCGCCAGCAGCCAAGATGGGACTAGCGGGGCAGATACGCAGTATTTT.

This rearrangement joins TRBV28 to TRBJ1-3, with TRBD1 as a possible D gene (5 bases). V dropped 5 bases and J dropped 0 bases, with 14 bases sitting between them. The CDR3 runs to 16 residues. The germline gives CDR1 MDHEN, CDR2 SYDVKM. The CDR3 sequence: CASSMGTGGSGNTIYF. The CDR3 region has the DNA TGTGCCAGCAGTATGGGCACGGGGGGCTCTGGAAACACCATATATTTT.

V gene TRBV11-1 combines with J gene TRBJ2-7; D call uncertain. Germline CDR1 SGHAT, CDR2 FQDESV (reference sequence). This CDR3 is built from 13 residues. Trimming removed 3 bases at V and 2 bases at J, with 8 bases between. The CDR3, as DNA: TGTGCCAGCAGCTTTGGCCAAGCCTACGAGCAGTACTTC. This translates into CASSFGQAYEQYF.

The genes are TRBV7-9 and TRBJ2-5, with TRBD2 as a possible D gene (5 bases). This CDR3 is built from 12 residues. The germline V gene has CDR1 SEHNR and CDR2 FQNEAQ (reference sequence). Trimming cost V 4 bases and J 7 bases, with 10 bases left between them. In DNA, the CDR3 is TGTGCCAGCAGCTATCCGGCGGGGACCCAGTACTTC. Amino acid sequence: CASSYPAGTQYF.

CDR3 in amino acids: CASSLGTGNSGNTIYF. For the CDR3, the DNA is TGTGCCAGCAGCTTAGGGACAGGGAACTCTGGAAACACCATATATTTT. This chain joins TRBV7-6 and TRBJ1-3, with TRBD1 matching 8 bases. The CDR3 length is 16 residues. The V and J ends lost 1 base and 0 bases, in that order; junction bases with no gene match: 2. CDR1 and CDR2 from the germline V gene are SGHVS and FNYEAQ.

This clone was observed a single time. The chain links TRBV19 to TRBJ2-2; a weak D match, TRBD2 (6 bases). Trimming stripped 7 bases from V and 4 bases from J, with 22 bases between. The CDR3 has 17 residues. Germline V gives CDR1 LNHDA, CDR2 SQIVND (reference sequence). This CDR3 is CASMAGGARDVTGELFF. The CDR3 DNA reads TGTGCCAGTATGGCGGGTGGGGCGCGGGACGTCACCGGGGAGCTGTTTTTT.

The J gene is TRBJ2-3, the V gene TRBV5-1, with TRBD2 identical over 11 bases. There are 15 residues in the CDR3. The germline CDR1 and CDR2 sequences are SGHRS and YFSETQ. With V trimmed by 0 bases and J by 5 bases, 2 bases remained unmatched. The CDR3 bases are TGCGCCAGCAGCTTGGGGCTAGCGGGGGGAGATACGCAGTATTTT. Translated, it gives CASSLGLAGGDTQYF.

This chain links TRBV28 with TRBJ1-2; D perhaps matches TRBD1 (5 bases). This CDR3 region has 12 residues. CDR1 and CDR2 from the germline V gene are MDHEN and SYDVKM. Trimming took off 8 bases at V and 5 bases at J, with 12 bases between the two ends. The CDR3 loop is CASYGTDYGYTF. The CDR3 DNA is TGTGCCAGCTACGGGACTGATTATGGCTACACCTTC.

The CDR3 sequence: CASSSGRGNEKLFF. The DNA of the CDR3 is TGTGCCAGCAGTTCAGGCAGGGGGAATGAAAAACTGTTTTTT. This rearrangement joins TRBV27 to TRBJ1-4; the match to TRBD1 covers 7 bases. CDR1 is MNHEY and CDR2 is SMNVEV in the germline V gene (reference sequence). Trimming cost V 4 bases and J 5 bases; bases outside gene matches: 4. The CDR3 runs to 14 residues.

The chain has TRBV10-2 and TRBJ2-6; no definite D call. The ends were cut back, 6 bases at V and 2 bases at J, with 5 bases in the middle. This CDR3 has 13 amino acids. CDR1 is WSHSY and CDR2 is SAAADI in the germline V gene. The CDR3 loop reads CASRSAGANVLTF. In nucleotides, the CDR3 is TGCGCCAGCAGATCCGCTGGGGCCAACGTCCTGACTTTC.

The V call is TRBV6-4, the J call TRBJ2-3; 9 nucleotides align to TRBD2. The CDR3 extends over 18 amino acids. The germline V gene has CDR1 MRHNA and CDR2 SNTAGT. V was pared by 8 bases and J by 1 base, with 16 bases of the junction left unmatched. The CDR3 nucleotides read TGTGCCAGCTCCCGGGGGCCCGCGGGGGGGAGTCGCACAGATACGCAGTATTTT. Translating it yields CASSRGPAGGSRTDTQYF.

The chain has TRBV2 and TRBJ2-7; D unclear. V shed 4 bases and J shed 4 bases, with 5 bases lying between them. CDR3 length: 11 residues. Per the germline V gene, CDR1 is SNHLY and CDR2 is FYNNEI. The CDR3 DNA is TGTGCCAGCAGTGGAGGATACGAGCAGTACTTC. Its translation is CASSGGYEQYF.

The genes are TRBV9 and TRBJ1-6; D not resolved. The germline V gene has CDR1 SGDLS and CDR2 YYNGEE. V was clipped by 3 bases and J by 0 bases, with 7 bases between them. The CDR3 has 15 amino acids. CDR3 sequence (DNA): TGTGCCAGCAGCGGAGCTAGCTCCTATAATTCACCCCTCCACTTT. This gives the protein CASSGASSYNSPLHF.

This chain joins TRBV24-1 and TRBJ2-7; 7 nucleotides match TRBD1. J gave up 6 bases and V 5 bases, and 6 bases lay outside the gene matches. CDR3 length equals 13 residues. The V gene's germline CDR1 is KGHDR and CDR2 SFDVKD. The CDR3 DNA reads TGTGCCACCAGTGGAAGAGGGGGCAGCGAGCAGTACTTC. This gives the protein CATSGRGGSEQYF.

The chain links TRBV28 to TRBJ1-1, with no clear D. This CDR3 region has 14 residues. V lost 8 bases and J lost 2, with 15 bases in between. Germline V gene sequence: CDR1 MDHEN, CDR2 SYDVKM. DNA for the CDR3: TGTGCCAGCTCCCCCCTGGGCCTAAACACTGAAGCTTTCTTT. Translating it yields CASSPLGLNTEAFF.

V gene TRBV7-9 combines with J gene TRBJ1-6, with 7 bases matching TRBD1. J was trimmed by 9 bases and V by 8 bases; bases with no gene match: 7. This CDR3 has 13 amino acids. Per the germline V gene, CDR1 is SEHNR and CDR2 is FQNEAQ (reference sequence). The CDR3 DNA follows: TGTGCCAGCGAGGGGGCGCTGAGTTCACCCCTCCACTTT. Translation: CASEGALSSPLHF.

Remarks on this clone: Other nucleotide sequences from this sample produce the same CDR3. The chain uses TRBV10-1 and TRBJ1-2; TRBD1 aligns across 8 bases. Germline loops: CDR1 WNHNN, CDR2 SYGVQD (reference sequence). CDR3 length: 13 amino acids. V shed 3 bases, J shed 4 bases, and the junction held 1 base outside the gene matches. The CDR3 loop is CASSEGQGYGYTF. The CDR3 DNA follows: TGCGCCAGCAGTGAAGGACAGGGCTATGGCTACACCTTC.

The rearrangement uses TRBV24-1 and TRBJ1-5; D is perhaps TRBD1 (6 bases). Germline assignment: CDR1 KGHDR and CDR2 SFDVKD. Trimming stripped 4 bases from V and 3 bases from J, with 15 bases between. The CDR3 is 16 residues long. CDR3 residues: CATSEGGGVANQPQHF. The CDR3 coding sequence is TGTGCCACCAGTGAAGGGGGAGGGGTGGCCAATCAGCCCCAGCATTTT.